Below are 14 T cell receptor beta chains sequenced from a single sample in a study of molecular identifiers for immune sequencing clone quantification. TCRdb reprocessed the PCR reads via MiXCR and lists one record per CDR3 protein. The sample has 80,000 to 100,000 distinct CDR3 sequences, roughly a quarter seen once. The sequencing input was naive CD8+ T cells from blood, with Jurkat cell RNA spiked in. The subset is: FACS-sorted CD8+CD4-CCR7+CD45RA+ naive T cells. These receptors originate from a human donor in good health. Some libraries in this study had Jurkat cell RNA spiked in.

This clonotype was observed at least ten times. This chain uses TRBV7-2 with TRBJ2-1, with D uncertain. Trimming left V 4 bases short and J 8 bases short, with 12 bases between. This CDR3 is built from 13 residues. Germline CDR1 reads SGHTA; CDR2 reads FQGNSA. The chain's CDR3 is CASSSPPFDEQFF. The CDR3 DNA reads TGTGCCAGCAGCTCCCCCCCGTTCGATGAGCAGTTCTTC. Supplemented by reference TRBV7-2 and TRBJ2-1, the full variable domain reads GAGVSQSPSNKVTEKGKDVELRCDPISGHTALYWYRQSLGQGLEFLIYFQGNSAPDKSGLPSDRFSAERTGGSVSTLTIQRTQQEDSAVYLCASSSPPFDEQFFGPGTRLTVL.

This clonotype was seen repeatedly, ten times or more. CDR3 region: CASSPVAGARDTQYF. CDR3 nucleotide sequence: TGTGCCAGCAGTCCTGTGGCGGGGGCTCGGGATACGCAGTATTTT. The V gene is TRBV6-5, the J gene TRBJ2-3; possible D gene TRBD2, 7 bases. The germline V gene has CDR1 MNHEY and CDR2 SVGAGI. Deletions cut 5 bases from V and 6 bases from J, with 18 bases between. There are 15 residues in the CDR3.

This clonotype showed up many times. The V call is TRBV7-9, the J call TRBJ1-1; D unresolved. The CDR3 loop spans 13 amino acids. Trimming shortened V by 5 bases and J by 3 bases, and 10 bases separated the two germline ends. Per germline, CDR1 SEHNR and CDR2 FQNEAQ (reference sequence). The CDR3 reads CASSRNSYTEAFF. In nucleotides, the CDR3 is TGTGCCAGCAGCCGGAACAGCTACACTGAAGCTTTCTTT.

A word on this clonotype: A much larger clone is a single base away; this may be a read error. V usage is TRBV12-3 or TRBV12-4 and J usage is TRBJ2-4, with 7 nucleotides matching TRBD2. With 7 bases clipped from V and 3 bases from J, the junction kept 0 bases outside the gene matches. The CDR3 covers 12 residues. CDR3: CASTGGKNIQYF. In DNA form, the CDR3 reads TGTGCCAGCACGGGGGGCAAAAACATTCAGTACTTC.

There are many counts of this clonotype. The chain has TRBV9 and TRBJ2-2; D might be TRBD1 (5 bases). Per germline, CDR1 SGDLS and CDR2 YYNGEE. The CDR3 consists of 12 residues. Trimming took off 7 bases at V and 4 bases at J, with 8 bases between the two ends. The CDR3 spells CASSQGTGELFF. As DNA, the CDR3 is TGTGCCAGCTCCCAGGGCACCGGGGAGCTGTTTTTT.

This clonotype was found a few times. The chain employs TRBV4-1 and TRBJ1-1; a weak D match, TRBD1 (5 bases). Looked up from germline, CDR1 is MGHRA and CDR2 is YSYEKL. This CDR3 is 17 amino acids long. V was pared by 1 base and J by 0 bases, with 15 bases between. Here the CDR3 DNA reads TGCGCCAGCAGCCAAGGGGGCCCTACATCAATGAACACTGAAGCTTTCTTT. It encodes CASSQGGPTSMNTEAFF.

This clonotype was observed many times. The genes are TRBV9 and TRBJ2-7, with a weak D call TRBD2 (5 bases). The germline V gene has CDR1 SGDLS and CDR2 YYNGEE. The CDR3 sequence is 13 residues long. The V and J ends lost 3 bases and 1 base respectively, with 8 bases between them. CDR3 nucleotide sequence: TGTGCCAGCAGCGGCCCGGGGTCCTACGAGCAGTACTTC. This translates into CASSGPGSYEQYF.

This rearrangement joins TRBV9 to TRBJ2-7; D is perhaps TRBD2 (5 bases). Germline CDR1 is SGDLS and CDR2 is YYNGEE. V dropped 1 base and J dropped 3 bases, with 11 bases sitting between them. CDR3 length: 14 residues. CDR3 nucleotide sequence: TGTGCCAGCAGCGTAAATGGGGAGTTCTACGAGCAGTACTTC. Protein product: CASSVNGEFYEQYF.

This clonotype was observed a handful of times. The genes are TRBV29-1 and TRBJ2-7, with 8 nucleotides matching TRBD2. From germline, CDR1 is SQVTM and CDR2 ANQGSEA. CDR3 length equals 11 residues. V was clipped by 7 bases and J by 4 bases; unmatched bases: 3. The CDR3, as DNA: TGCAGCGCCGGGGGGGGTTACGAGCAGTACTTC. Protein: CSAGGGYEQYF.

This clonotype was found many times. The chain couples TRBV29-1 to TRBJ2-3; D is ambiguous. The CDR3 totals 14 residues. V lost 6 bases and J lost 1, with 14 bases in between. Germline CDR1 reads SQVTM; CDR2 reads ANQGSEA. This CDR3 reads CSVWSPVGTDTQYF. The CDR3 coding sequence is TGCAGCGTCTGGTCTCCGGTGGGCACAGATACGCAGTATTTT.

This clonotype was observed many times. The rearrangement joins TRBV6-2 or TRBV6-3 to TRBJ2-3; 10 bases are shared with TRBD2. V was clipped by 3 bases and J by 7 bases; unmatched bases: 7. CDR3 size: 15 residues. Germline V gives CDR1 MNHEY, CDR2 SVGEGT. In nucleotides, the CDR3 is TGTGCCAGCAGTTATAGTCCTAGCGGGGGATATACGCAGTATTTT. Its protein product is CASSYSPSGGYTQYF.

In its sample, this clonotype was seen a few times. The V call is TRBV5-1, the J call TRBJ2-5; maybe TRBD1 (5 bases). V was clipped by 1 base and J by 4 bases, with 11 bases between them. The germline V gene has CDR1 SGHRS and CDR2 YFSETQ. The CDR3 has 14 residues. CDR3 region: CASSLKGQIETQYF. CDR3 bases: TGCGCCAGCAGCTTGAAGGGGCAAATAGAGACCCAGTACTTC.

This clonotype showed up just a few times. V is TRBV10-2 and J is TRBJ2-1; D is unresolved. The CDR3 is 13 amino acids. Per germline, CDR1 WSHSY and CDR2 SAAADI. Trimming cost V 0 bases and J 10 bases, with 10 bases left between them. The CDR3 nucleotides read TGCGCCAGCAGTGAGTCCCGGACCGGGGAGCAGTTCTTC. Its translation: CASSESRTGEQFF.

This clonotype was detected only a few times. This sequence may be a read error, since a much larger clone differs from it by one base. This sequence joins TRBV6-1 and TRBJ2-3; weak D call: TRBD2 (6 bases). The CDR3 runs to 15 residues. Germline CDR1 MNHNS, CDR2 SASEGT. The chain's CDR3 is CATTAGSHNTDTQCF. Written as DNA, the CDR3 is TGTGCCACAACGGCCGGGAGCCACAACACAGATACGCAGTGTTTT.